This T cell receptor (beta chain) originates from a study of blood T cells in healthy people across ages. The germline gives CDR1 SGHTA, CDR2 FQGNSA. The germline V and J ends were trimmed by 5 bases and 9 bases, with 16 bases remaining between them. The length of the CDR3 is 13 residues. For every donor, a draw yielded about 9.7 milliliters of peripheral blood. For the second PCR, which ran for roughly 6 to 12 cycles, a sample-barcoded 5' primer and a J-beta primer mix were used. TCRdb independently ran MiXCR on the 5' RACE reads; one entry per CDR3 protein. Among about 970,000 distinct CDR3 sequences listed, approximately 50% were seen once. Study-level results: For the donors, CMV status was unknown and possibly confounded expanded clonotype changes.

Concerning this clonotype itself: As yet, its antigen is unknown.

The source material was blood. The receptor's source is a woman aged 55-75 years in good health. V is TRBV7-2 and J is TRBJ2-5, with D tentatively TRBD2 (6 bases). CDR3 loop: CASSLGTSPPQYF. In DNA, the CDR3 is TGTGCCAGCAGCCTGGGCACTAGCCCACCCCAGTACTTC.